The present TCR beta chain was sequenced within a study of tumor-infiltrating lymphocytes in primary liver carcinoma. Blood RNA was derived from unsorted whole blood, and germline DNA was extracted too. The investigators made TCR beta cDNA from about 510 ng total RNA, using a constant-region primer. Investigators got TCR beta libraries out of three nested multiplex PCR rounds, done with slightly modified ARM-PCR. With TRBV1-TRBV30 forward primers and a C-beta reverse primer, the first two PCR rounds were run for nine to eleven cycles each. TCRdb re-derived calls from the multiplex PCR reads in MiXCR, one entry per CDR3 protein. The data show approximately 300,000 distinct CDR3 sequences, roughly 60% seen once. There are 13 residues in the CDR3. Looked up from germline, CDR1 is SQVTM and CDR2 is ANQGSEA. A note on this clonotype: One end of the junction varies from germline; a read error may be responsible.

This sequence was found in a man in his forties or fifties with primary liver carcinoma and hepatitis B virus infection. The rearrangement uses TRBV29-1 and TRBJ1-3, with D unresolved. Material: peripheral blood. CDR3 sequence reads: CSVVPGSENTIYF. CDR3 sequence (DNA): TGCAGCGTAGTCCCCGGTTCTGAAAACACCATATATTTT.